Listed below are T cell receptor beta chains from one sample, sequenced in a study of neurological immune-mediated disorders. TCRdb re-called the 5' RACE reads through MiXCR, storing one row per CDR3 protein. There are 40,000 or so distinct CDR3 sequences in the sample; roughly 14% occur only once, and about an eighth lies in the top ten. Sequencing was done on a sample of PBMCs. The source of these receptors is a man between 25 and 39 years old in good health. The CDR3 runs from the conserved cysteine through the conserved F or W. D genes are given only for firm matches. A clone size is listed for some rows: how often the clone was seen (once, few, many), or a class if it is expanded.

d_call | clone_size | j_call | v_call | cdr3_length | cdr3_nt | cdr3_aa
TRBD2 | many | TRBJ2-1 | TRBV29-1 | 16 | TGCAGCGTTGAAGATCCGCTAGCGGGAGCTTACAATGAGCAGTTCTTC | CSVEDPLAGAYNEQFF
TRBD2 | many | TRBJ2-7 | TRBV12-3/TRBV12-4 | 16 | TGTGCCAGCAGTTTAACGCCTAGCGGAGGGAGCTACGAGCAGTACTTC | CASSLTPSGGSYEQYF
TRBD2 | many | TRBJ2-7 | TRBV29-1 | 15 | TGCAGCGTTGAAATGACTGCGGGAGGGCCCGGCGAGCAGTACTTC | CSVEMTAGGPGEQYF
TRBD1 | many | TRBJ1-6 | TRBV5-1 | 16 | TGCGCCAGCAGCGCCGGACAGGGTGGCTATAATTCACCCCTCCACTTT | CASSAGQGGYNSPLHF
. | many | TRBJ2-7 | TRBV5-1 | 13 | TGCGCCAGCAGTGGGGACTGGAACTACGAGCAGTACTTC | CASSGDWNYEQYF
. | many | TRBJ2-7 | TRBV11-2 | 14 | TGTGCCAGCAGCTTTCCCGACGGGAGTTACGAGCAGTACTTC | CASSFPDGSYEQYF
. | many | TRBJ1-5 | TRBV12-3/TRBV12-4 | 16 | TGTGCCAGCAGTTTAGGGTTAAGCAGGGCCCGGGAGCCCCAGCATTTT | CASSLGLSRAREPQHF
. | many | TRBJ1-1 | TRBV18 | 14 | TGTGCCAGCTCACCCTCAGCTAAGGGAACTGAAGCTTTCTTT | CASSPSAKGTEAFF
TRBD1 | many | TRBJ1-2 | TRBV29-1 | 14 | TGCAGCGTTGAGCCCACCGGGACAGGGGGAGGCTACACCTTC | CSVEPTGTGGGYTF
TRBD1 | many | TRBJ2-3 | TRBV6-6 | 16 | TGTGCCAGCAGTAACCGGGACAGGGTGTCGCAAGATACGCAGTATTTT | CASSNRDRVSQDTQYF
. | . | TRBJ1-5 | TRBV28 | 13 | TGTGTCACCACCTCAGTGTGGGGTCAGCCCCAGCATTTT | CVTTSVWGQPQHF
TRBD1 | many | TRBJ1-1 | TRBV5-1 | 15 | TGCGCCAGCGTCCGGGACAGCCCTAGGGACACTGAAGCTTTCTTT | CASVRDSPRDTEAFF
. | many | TRBJ2-3 | TRBV2 | 11 | TGTGCCAGCAGTGGAATCGGCACGCAGTATTTT | CASSGIGTQYF
. | . | TRBJ1-1 | TRBV5-1 | 14 | TGCGCCAGCAGCTTAACCACCATGAACACTGAAGCTTTCTTT | CASSLTTMNTEAFF
. | many | TRBJ2-2 | TRBV5-1 | 20 | TGCGCCAGCAGCTTCCCCGGGGCTGGTGAGCCTTCATCCTACACCGGGGAGCTGTTTTTT | CASSFPGAGEPSSYTGELFF
. | many | TRBJ2-2 | TRBV3-1 | 12 | TGTGCCAGCAGGTACCACACCGGGGAGCTGTTTTTT | CASRYHTGELFF
. | many | TRBJ2-3 | TRBV5-6 | 13 | TGTGCCAGCAGCTTGGTTGTCACAGATACGCAGTATTTT | CASSLVVTDTQYF
. | many | TRBJ2-3 | TRBV5-1 | 16 | TGCGCCAGCAGCTTGGCCCTTGGCCTCTCAGGAAATACGCAGTATTTT | CASSLALGLSGNTQYF
. | few | TRBJ1-2 | TRBV20-1 | 13 | TGCAGTGCCACCATCCCGGGTTCCTATGGCTACACCTTC | CSATIPGSYGYTF